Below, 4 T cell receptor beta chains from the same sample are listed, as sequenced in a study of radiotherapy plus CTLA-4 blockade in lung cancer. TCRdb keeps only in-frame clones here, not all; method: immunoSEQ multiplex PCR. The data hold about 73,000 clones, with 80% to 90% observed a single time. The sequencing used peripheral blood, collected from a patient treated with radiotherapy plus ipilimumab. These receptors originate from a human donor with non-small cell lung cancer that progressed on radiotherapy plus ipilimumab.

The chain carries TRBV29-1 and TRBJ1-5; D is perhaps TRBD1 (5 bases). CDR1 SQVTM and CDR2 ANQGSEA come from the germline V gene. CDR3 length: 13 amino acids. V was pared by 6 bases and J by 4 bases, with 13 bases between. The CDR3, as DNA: TGCAGCGTGGGAACAGGACCTAATCAGCCCCAGCATTTT. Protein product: CSVGTGPNQPQHF.

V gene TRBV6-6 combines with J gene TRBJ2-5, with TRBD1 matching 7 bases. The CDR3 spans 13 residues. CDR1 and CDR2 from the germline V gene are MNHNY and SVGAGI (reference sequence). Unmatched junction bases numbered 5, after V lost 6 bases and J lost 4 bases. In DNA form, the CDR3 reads TGTGCCAGCAGAGACAGGGTGGGAGAGACCCAGTACTTC. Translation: CASRDRVGETQYF.

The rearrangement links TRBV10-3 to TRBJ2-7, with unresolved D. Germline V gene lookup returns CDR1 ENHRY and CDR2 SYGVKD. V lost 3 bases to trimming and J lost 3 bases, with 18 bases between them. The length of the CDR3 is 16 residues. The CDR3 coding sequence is TGTGCCATCAGTGATACCGTCCGGGCTAGGTACTACGAGCAGTACTTC. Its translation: CAISDTVRARYYEQYF.

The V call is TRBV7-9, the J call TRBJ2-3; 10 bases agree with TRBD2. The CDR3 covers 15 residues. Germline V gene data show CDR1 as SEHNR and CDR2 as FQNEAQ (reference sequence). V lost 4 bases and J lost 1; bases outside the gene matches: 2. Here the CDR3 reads CASSWSGRGTDTQYF. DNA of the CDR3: TGTGCCAGCAGCTGGAGCGGGAGGGGCACAGATACGCAGTATTTT. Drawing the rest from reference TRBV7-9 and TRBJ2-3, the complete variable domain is DTGVSQNPRHKITKRGQNVTFRCDPISEHNRLYWYRQTLGQGPEFLTYFQNEAQLEKSRLLSDRFSAERPKGSFSTLEIQRTEQGDSAMYLCASSWSGRGTDTQYFGPGTRLTVL.